One sample yielded the 10 T cell receptor beta chains listed below, sequenced in a study of blood T cell repertoires in COVID-19. The repertoire was sequenced with immunoSEQ multiplex PCR; TCRdb's copy has only in-frame clones and lacks some. The data show 130,000 or so clones, 84% seen once. The specimen was peripheral blood. Receptor source: a man between 60 and 75 years old with acute or convalescent COVID-19.

CDR3 protein: CASSLYDGRPSTDTQYF. The CDR3 DNA is TGTGCCAGCAGCTTGTATGACGGGAGACCTAGCACAGATACGCAGTATTTT. The chain is built from TRBV5-6 and TRBJ2-3; a weak D match, TRBD2 (6 bases). Germline V gene sequence: CDR1 SGHDT, CDR2 YYEEEE. This CDR3 spans 17 amino acids. V was clipped by 1 base and J by 0 bases, with 15 bases between them.

This chain links TRBV15 with TRBJ2-3; TRBD1 matches at 7 bases. The CDR3 sequence is 14 residues long. With V trimmed by 4 bases and J by 4 bases, 5 bases remained unmatched. Per germline, CDR1 LNHNV and CDR2 YYDKDF (reference sequence). The CDR3 DNA is TGTGCCACCAGCAACAGACAGGGACCAGATACGCAGTATTTT. As protein: CATSNRQGPDTQYF.

This chain links TRBV29-1 with TRBJ2-7; D is perhaps TRBD1 (5 bases). The germline V gene encodes CDR1 SQVTM and CDR2 ANQGSEA. The CDR3 sequence is 12 residues long. V was cut by 3 bases and J by 2 bases, with 8 bases left in between. CDR3 coding DNA: TGCAGCGTTGAGGACAACACCTACGAGCAGTACTTC. This sequence encodes CSVEDNTYEQYF.

V is TRBV19 and J is TRBJ2-6; D perhaps matches TRBD1 (5 bases). The V and J ends lost 8 bases and 2 bases respectively, with 13 bases between them. Germline V gene data show CDR1 as LNHDA and CDR2 as SQIVND (reference sequence). The CDR3 loop spans 15 amino acids. CDR3 in amino acids: CASEPAGPGANVLTF. CDR3 nucleotides: TGTGCCAGTGAACCAGCAGGGCCTGGGGCCAACGTCCTGACTTTC.

The rearrangement links TRBV6-5 to TRBJ2-4, with 9 bases identical to TRBD1. The length of the CDR3 is 15 residues. Germline CDR1 is MNHEY and CDR2 is SVGAGI. V gave up 6 bases and J gave up 8 bases; unmatched junction bases: 11. In DNA, the CDR3 is TGTGCCAGCAGGGCTACGGGACAGGGAATTTACATTCAGTACTTC. Residues: CASRATGQGIYIQYF.

This chain joins TRBV5-8 and TRBJ1-2, with D possibly being TRBD1 (5 bases). With 0 bases removed from V and 1 base from J, the gap between germline ends came to 13 bases. Germline-derived CDR1 and CDR2 are SGHTS and YDEGEE. The CDR3 runs 16 residues. The CDR3 protein is CASSLVTAGINYGYTF. In DNA, the CDR3 is TGTGCCAGCAGCTTGGTGACGGCAGGGATTAACTATGGCTACACCTTC.

This rearrangement joins TRBV12-5 to TRBJ1-1; D ambiguous. The germline V gene has CDR1 LGHNT and CDR2 FRNRAP. The length of the CDR3 is 12 residues. V was trimmed by 7 bases and J by 4 bases, leaving 10 bases between them. DNA for the CDR3: TGTGCTAGTGCCCCAGGATCCACTGAAGCTTTCTTT. It translates to CASAPGSTEAFF. The full variable domain, with the rest looked up from reference TRBV12-5 and TRBJ1-1, is DARVTQTPRHKVTEMGQEVTMRCQPILGHNTVFWYRQTMMQGLELLAYFRNRAPLDDSGMPKDRFSAEMPDATLATLKIQPSEPRDSAVYFCASAPGSTEAFFGQGTRLTVV.

The chain recombines TRBV29-1 with TRBJ1-3, with 9 bases fitting TRBD1. The CDR3 is made up of 16 amino acids. V was pared by 4 bases and J by 1 base, with 8 bases of the junction left unmatched. Germline V lookup: CDR1 SQVTM, CDR2 ANQGSEA. The CDR3 protein is CSVAPGQGYSGNTIYF. CDR3 in DNA: TGCAGCGTTGCACCCGGACAGGGGTATTCTGGAAACACCATATATTTT.

The chain joins TRBV28 to TRBJ2-7; 12 bases fit TRBD1. From germline, CDR1 is MDHEN and CDR2 SYDVKM. J gave up 6 bases and V 7 bases, and 13 bases lay outside the gene matches. The CDR3 is 16 residues long. The CDR3 loop is CASIGRRDRGLSEQYF. CDR3 nucleotide sequence: TGTGCCAGCATCGGCCGCCGGGACAGGGGGCTATCCGAGCAGTACTTC.

The chain carries TRBV6-5 and TRBJ1-1; D is undetermined. V gave up 0 bases and J gave up 1 base, with 9 bases separating them. The CDR3 is 15 amino acids. Germline lookup yields CDR1 MNHEY and CDR2 SVGAGI. The CDR3 bases are TGTGCCAGCAGTTACTCTCCAAACTCGAACACTGAAGCTTTCTTT. This translates into CASSYSPNSNTEAFF.